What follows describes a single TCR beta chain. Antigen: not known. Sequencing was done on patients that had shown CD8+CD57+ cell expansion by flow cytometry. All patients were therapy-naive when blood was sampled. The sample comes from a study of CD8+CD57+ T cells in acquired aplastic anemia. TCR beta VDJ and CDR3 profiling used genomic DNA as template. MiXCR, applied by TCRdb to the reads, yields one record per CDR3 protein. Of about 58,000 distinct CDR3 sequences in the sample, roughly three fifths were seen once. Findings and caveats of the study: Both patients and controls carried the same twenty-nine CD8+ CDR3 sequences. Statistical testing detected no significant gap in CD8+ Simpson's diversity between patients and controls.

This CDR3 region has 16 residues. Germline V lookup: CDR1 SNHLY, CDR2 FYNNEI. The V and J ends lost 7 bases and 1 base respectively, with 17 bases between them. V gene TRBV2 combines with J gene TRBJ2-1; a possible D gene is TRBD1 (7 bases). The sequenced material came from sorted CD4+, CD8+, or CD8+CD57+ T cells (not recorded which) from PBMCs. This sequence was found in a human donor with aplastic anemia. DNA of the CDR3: TGTGCCAGCATGAACGGTGCAGGGGGGTCCTACAATGAGCAGTTCTTC. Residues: CASMNGAGGSYNEQFF.